This T cell receptor beta chain is from a study of blood T cell repertoires in COVID-19. Across the study: Donors in the United States, Italy and Spain gave samples during acute or convalescent COVID-19.

The assay was immunoSEQ multiplex PCR, and TCRdb's table has in-frame clones only and misses some. The data hold approximately 290,000 clones, with about 85% observed a single time. CDR3 length: 18 residues. V was pared by 6 bases and J by 2 bases, with 13 bases of the junction left unmatched. CDR1 and CDR2 from the germline V gene are MDHEN and SYDVKM. Input material: peripheral blood. This TCR was recovered from a human donor with COVID-19, enrolled during active disease. The donor label of this sample is uncertain. The chain combines TRBV28 with TRBJ1-2; 12 bases are a match to TRBD1. The DNA of the CDR3 is TGTGCCAGCAGGTCAACCCGCCGGGACAGGGGGCAAAACTATGGCTACACCTTC. It specifies CASRSTRRDRGQNYGYTF.